Each of the 27 T cell receptor beta chains below was sequenced from the same sample in a study of radiation and T cells in renal cell carcinoma. Specified time point: blood 4 weeks post-SBRT, at nephrectomy. Sample treatment: 15 Gy SBRT to primary tumor, nephrectomy 4 weeks later. Data came from immunoSEQ multiplex PCR; TCRdb stores just in-frame clones and leaves some out. The sample records around 170,000 clones, about 85% being singletons. The starting material was blood, obtained from a patient whose treatment included radiotherapy and nephrectomy. Receptors were obtained from a woman in her 50s with renal cell carcinoma.

This clone was detected once. The V and J genes are TRBV5-6 and TRBJ2-3; D is perhaps TRBD2 (6 bases). V was pared by 2 bases and J by 8 bases, with 21 bases between. The germline gives CDR1 SGHDT, CDR2 YYEEEE. The CDR3 has 16 residues. The CDR3 reads CASSFRDASPRGTQYF. The CDR3 bases are TGTGCCAGCAGCTTCCGGGACGCCTCTCCGCGGGGTACGCAGTATTTT.

The genes are TRBV18 and TRBJ1-5; no definite D call. Germline V gene lookup returns CDR1 KGHSH and CDR2 LQKENI. The CDR3 has 18 residues. V was trimmed by 3 bases and J by 0 bases, leaving 18 bases between them. The CDR3 region is CASSPDKGYKNSNQPQHF. Here the CDR3 DNA reads TGTGCCAGCTCACCGGATAAAGGATACAAGAATAGCAATCAGCCCCAGCATTTT.

The chain has TRBV18 and TRBJ1-2, with TRBD1 matching 7 bases. This CDR3 region has 13 residues. From germline, CDR1 is KGHSH and CDR2 LQKENI. Germline trimming cut 2 bases from V and 5 bases from J; bases unmatched to any gene: 2. CDR3 nucleotide sequence: TGTGCCAGCTCACCAGGCAGGGGGTATGGCTACACCTTC. Protein product: CASSPGRGYGYTF. Complete variable domain (other parts from reference TRBV18 and TRBJ1-2): NAGVMQNPRHLVRRRGQEARLRCSPMKGHSHVYWYRQLPEEGLKFMVYLQKENIIDESGMPKERFSAEFPKEGPSILRIQQVVRGDSAAYFCASSPGRGYGYTFGSGTRLTVV.

The table lists this clone with a count of one. The rearrangement joins TRBV19 to TRBJ1-5, with D maybe TRBD1 (5 bases). Germline CDR1 and CDR2: LNHDA and SQIVND (reference sequence). The CDR3 sequence is 13 residues long. Trimming pared 8 bases from V and 5 bases from J, leaving 13 bases between. The CDR3 bases are TGTGCCAGTGAGGGGTTGGGGGATCAGCCCCAGCATTTT. Encoded protein: CASEGLGDQPQHF.

The chain joins TRBV7-2 to TRBJ2-5; tentatively, D is TRBD2 (5 bases). V was trimmed by 6 bases and J by 5 bases, leaving 7 bases between them. Germline V gene data show CDR1 as SGHTA and CDR2 as FQGNSA. The CDR3 runs 11 residues. DNA of the CDR3: TGTGCCAGCAGGAGAGGGGAGACCCAGTACTTC. Its protein is CASRRGETQYF.

The chain links TRBV5-5 to TRBJ1-2; no clear D. V was cut by 2 bases and J by 2 bases, with 16 bases left in between. Germline values: CDR1 SGHKS, CDR2 YYEKEE (reference sequence). The CDR3 length is 16 residues. CDR3 coding DNA: TGTGCCAGCAGCTTATTCCGGGGTCGCCAGAACTATGGCTACACCTTC. Translating it yields CASSLFRGRQNYGYTF.

This clone occurred a few times. Here the CDR3 DNA reads TGTGCCAGTAGTATCTTAGGGGATAGTAGACATAATTCACCCCTCCACTTT. Translating gives CASSILGDSRHNSPLHF. J is TRBJ1-6 and V is TRBV19, with a possible D match to TRBD1 (5 bases). This CDR3 is 17 amino acids long. The germline V and J ends were trimmed by 3 bases and 5 bases, with 17 bases remaining between them. CDR1 is LNHDA, CDR2 SQIVND, per germline (reference sequence).

The chain carries TRBV29-1 and TRBJ2-7, with 7 nucleotides matching TRBD1. CDR1 is SQVTM, CDR2 ANQGSEA, per germline. This CDR3 is built from 12 residues. J lost 4 bases, V lost 4 bases, and 4 bases had no gene match. CDR3 nucleotide sequence: TGCAGCGTTGGGGACAGTTGGTACGAGCAGTACTTC. Residues: CSVGDSWYEQYF.

The chain carries TRBV10-3 and TRBJ1-1; 8 bases map to TRBD1. The V gene end was trimmed by 4 bases and the J gene end by 4 bases; junction bases not matched to a gene: 5. CDR3 length: 14 amino acids. The germline gives CDR1 ENHRY, CDR2 SYGVKD. For the CDR3, the DNA is TGTGCCATCAGTGTTGACAGGGGCGGCACTGAAGCTTTCTTT. It codes for CAISVDRGGTEAFF.

This clone turned up a few times. The rearrangement joins TRBV10-3 to TRBJ2-4; 13 bases line up with TRBD2. This CDR3 is 16 amino acids long. Germline V lookup: CDR1 ENHRY, CDR2 SYGVKD. V shed 3 bases, J shed 6 bases, and the junction held 5 bases outside the gene matches. CDR3 bases: TGTGCCATCAGTGAACTAGCGGGGGGGCCGAGAAACATTCAGTACTTC. It encodes CAISELAGGPRNIQYF.

The V gene is TRBV9, the J gene TRBJ1-6, with a weak D call TRBD1 (5 bases). V dropped 0 bases and J dropped 7 bases, with 11 bases sitting between them. The CDR3 spans 15 residues. Germline assignment: CDR1 SGDLS and CDR2 YYNGEE. The CDR3 nucleotides are TGTGCCAGCAGCGTAGACCCAGGGTTGAATTCACCCCTCCACTTT. Translation: CASSVDPGLNSPLHF.

This rearrangement joins TRBV6-5 to TRBJ1-4; D remains unclear. Germline-derived CDR1 and CDR2 are MNHEY and SVGAGI. Trimming removed 7 bases at V and 3 bases at J, with 15 bases between. This CDR3 is built from 15 residues. The CDR3 loop reads CASTWGKGPNEKLFF. CDR3 sequence (DNA): TGTGCCAGCACCTGGGGTAAAGGGCCTAATGAAAAACTGTTTTTT.

The chain recombines TRBV19 with TRBJ2-1; 7 bases match TRBD1. The length of the CDR3 is 13 residues. With 3 bases clipped from V and 8 bases from J, the junction kept 4 bases outside the gene matches. Germline loops: CDR1 LNHDA, CDR2 SQIVND (reference sequence). The CDR3 loop is CASSMAGGDEQFF. The CDR3 DNA sequence: TGTGCCAGTAGTATGGCAGGGGGTGATGAGCAGTTCTTC. The full variable domain, rest sourced from reference TRBV19 and TRBJ2-1, is DGGITQSPKYLFRKEGQNVTLSCEQNLNHDAMYWYRQDPGQGLRLIYYSQIVNDFQKGDIAEGYSVSREKKESFPLTVTSAQKNPTAFYLCASSMAGGDEQFFGPGTRLTVL.

This clone came up a few times. V and J are TRBV5-1 and TRBJ1-2; 7 bases are a match to TRBD1. The J segment lost 1 base and the V segment lost 4 bases, leaving 10 bases of the junction unmatched. CDR1 is SGHRS, CDR2 YFSETQ, per germline. The CDR3 spans 16 residues. This CDR3 is CASSPNLDRYNYGYTF. Here the CDR3 DNA reads TGCGCCAGCAGCCCGAACCTGGACAGGTATAACTATGGCTACACCTTC.

The chain uses TRBV9 and TRBJ1-1; D uncertain. The CDR3 length is 13 residues. Germline V lookup: CDR1 SGDLS, CDR2 YYNGEE. The V gene lost 0 bases and the J gene lost 2 bases, with 5 bases spanning the gap. The CDR3 here is CASSVGRNTEAFF. Written as DNA, the CDR3 is TGTGCCAGCAGCGTAGGGAGAAACACTGAAGCTTTCTTT.

The V call is TRBV19, the J call TRBJ2-3; 12 bases agree with TRBD2. Germline CDR1 and CDR2: LNHDA and SQIVND (reference sequence). This CDR3 region has 15 residues. Losses at the gene ends were 6 bases for V and 6 bases for J; bases not matched to a gene: 7. The CDR3 DNA is TGTGCCAGTAGGATCCTAGCGGGGGGGGCGGATACGCAGTATTTT. Amino acid sequence: CASRILAGGADTQYF.

The chain joins TRBV19 to TRBJ2-1, with 9 bases lining up with TRBD2. V shed 4 bases, J shed 5 bases, and the junction held 3 bases outside the gene matches. This CDR3 comprises 14 residues. Per the germline V gene, CDR1 is LNHDA and CDR2 is SQIVND (reference sequence). CDR3 amino acids: CASSKGLANNEQFF. CDR3 sequence (DNA): TGTGCCAGTAGTAAAGGACTAGCGAACAATGAGCAGTTCTTC.

Only a few counts were recorded for this clone. This chain links TRBV25-1 with TRBJ1-1; D gene uncertain. Trimming cost V 4 bases and J 9 bases, with 9 bases left between them. The CDR3 consists of 11 residues. Looked up from germline, CDR1 is MGHDK and CDR2 is SYGVNS. The DNA for the CDR3 is TGTGCCAGCAGTGGAGGAGGCCAAGCTTTCTTT. Translated, it gives CASSGGGQAFF.

V is TRBV4-2 and J is TRBJ1-5; 10 nucleotides line up with TRBD1. Germline loops: CDR1 LGHNA, CDR2 YNFKEQ. CDR3 size: 17 residues. V was clipped by 1 base and J by 6 bases; unmatched bases: 9. CDR3 sequence reads: CASSQAQDRGQGQPQHF. CDR3 DNA: TGTGCCAGCAGCCAAGCCCAAGACAGGGGGCAAGGTCAGCCCCAGCATTTT.

The V and J genes are TRBV5-8 and TRBJ2-5; a weak D match, TRBD2 (6 bases). Deletions cut 5 bases from V and 5 bases from J, with 19 bases between. The CDR3 runs to 15 residues. The V gene's germline CDR1 is SGHTS and CDR2 YDEGEE. The CDR3 DNA is TGTGCCAGCAGGGTCCGGGACCGGGAGTGGGAGACCCAGTACTTC. Residues: CASRVRDREWETQYF.

This rearrangement joins TRBV18 to TRBJ1-2, with D hard to call. The length of the CDR3 is 17 residues. The V end lost 1 base, the J end lost 1 base, and 16 bases lay between the germline ends. Germline V gene data show CDR1 as KGHSH and CDR2 as LQKENI. CDR3 nucleotides: TGTGCCAGCTCACCACTCATCTCCGGGGTTGGTAACTATGGCTACACCTTC. Its protein is CASSPLISGVGNYGYTF.

The chain recombines TRBV15 with TRBJ1-2; D unresolved. V lost 0 bases and J lost 8, with 10 bases in between. The germline gives CDR1 LNHNV, CDR2 YYDKDF (reference sequence). CDR3 size: 13 residues. The chain's CDR3 is CATSRDLEGGYTF. CDR3 bases: TGTGCCACCAGCAGAGATCTGGAGGGAGGCTACACCTTC.

V gene TRBV11-3 combines with J gene TRBJ2-5; D ambiguous. The CDR3 loop spans 15 amino acids. Germline loops: CDR1 SGHNT, CDR2 YENEEA. Trimming took 0 bases from V and 2 from J, leaving 10 bases between them. CDR3 DNA: TGTGCCAGCAGCTTAGACAGAAATTGGCAAGAGACCCAGTACTTC. It yields the protein CASSLDRNWQETQYF.

V and J are TRBV5-1 and TRBJ2-7; either TRBD1 or TRBD2 may supply D (5 bases each). The V gene's germline CDR1 is SGHRS and CDR2 YFSETQ. Trimming cost V 1 base and J 5 bases, with 13 bases left between them. There are 14 residues in the CDR3. The CDR3 spells CASSLRGVMNEQYF. CDR3 bases: TGCGCCAGCAGCTTGAGAGGGGTTATGAACGAGCAGTACTTC.

This sequence joins TRBV7-9 and TRBJ2-1; no firm D call. Trimming shortened V by 8 bases and J by 8 bases, and 10 bases separated the two germline ends. The germline V gene encodes CDR1 SEHNR and CDR2 FQNEAQ (reference sequence). This CDR3 has 11 residues. Written as DNA, the CDR3 is TGTGCCAGCGGTCCTCGTGATGAGCAGTTCTTC. This sequence encodes CASGPRDEQFF.

The chain links TRBV5-6 to TRBJ1-3; D unclear. This CDR3 has 11 amino acids. The germline V gene has CDR1 SGHDT and CDR2 YYEEEE. V was shortened by 5 bases and J by 3 bases, with 3 bases between the two germline ends. This CDR3 reads CASSNGNTIYF. In DNA, the CDR3 is TGTGCCAGCAGTAATGGAAACACCATATATTTT. Complete variable domain (other parts from reference TRBV5-6 and TRBJ1-3): DAGVTQSPTHLIKTRGQQVTLRCSPKSGHDTVSWYQQALGQGPQFIFQYYEEEERQRGNFPDRFSGHQFPNYSSELNVNALLLGDSALYLCASSNGNTIYFGEGSWLTVV.

V is TRBV5-1 and J is TRBJ1-4, with 9 bases fitting TRBD1. The germline V gene has CDR1 SGHRS and CDR2 YFSETQ. The CDR3 has 16 residues. With V trimmed by 1 base and J by 5 bases, 6 bases remained unmatched. CDR3 region: CASSLLGGQGNEKLFF. CDR3 in DNA: TGCGCCAGCAGCTTGCTCGGTGGACAGGGGAATGAAAAACTGTTTTTT.